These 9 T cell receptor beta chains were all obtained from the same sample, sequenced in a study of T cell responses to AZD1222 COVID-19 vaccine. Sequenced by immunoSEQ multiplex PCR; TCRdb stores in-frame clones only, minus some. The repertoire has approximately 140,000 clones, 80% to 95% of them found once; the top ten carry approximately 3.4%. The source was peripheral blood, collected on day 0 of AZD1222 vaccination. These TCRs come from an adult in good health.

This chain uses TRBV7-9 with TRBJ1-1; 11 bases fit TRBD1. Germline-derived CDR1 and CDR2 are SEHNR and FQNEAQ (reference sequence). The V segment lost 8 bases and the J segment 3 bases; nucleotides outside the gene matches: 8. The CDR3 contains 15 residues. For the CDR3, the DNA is TGTGCCAGCCATGGACAGGGGGCGATAGACACTGAAGCTTTCTTT. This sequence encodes CASHGQGAIDTEAFF.

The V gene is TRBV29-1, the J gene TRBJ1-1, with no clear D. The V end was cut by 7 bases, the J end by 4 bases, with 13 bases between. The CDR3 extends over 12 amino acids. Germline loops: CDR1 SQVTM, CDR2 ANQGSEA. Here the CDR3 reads CSAPSRPTEAFF. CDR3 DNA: TGCAGCGCTCCCTCACGGCCCACTGAAGCTTTCTTT.

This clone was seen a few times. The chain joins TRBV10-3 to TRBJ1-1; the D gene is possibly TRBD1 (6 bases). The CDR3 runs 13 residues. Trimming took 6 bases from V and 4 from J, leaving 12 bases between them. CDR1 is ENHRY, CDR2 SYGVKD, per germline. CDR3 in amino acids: CAISKTGTTEAFF. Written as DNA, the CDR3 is TGTGCCATCAGCAAAACAGGGACCACTGAAGCTTTCTTT.

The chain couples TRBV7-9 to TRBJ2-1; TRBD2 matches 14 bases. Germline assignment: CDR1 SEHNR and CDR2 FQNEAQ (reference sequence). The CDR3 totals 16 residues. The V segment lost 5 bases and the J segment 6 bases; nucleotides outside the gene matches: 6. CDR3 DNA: TGTGCCAGCAGCGGCAGACTAGCGGGAGGGGGCAATGAGCAGTTCTTC. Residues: CASSGRLAGGGNEQFF.

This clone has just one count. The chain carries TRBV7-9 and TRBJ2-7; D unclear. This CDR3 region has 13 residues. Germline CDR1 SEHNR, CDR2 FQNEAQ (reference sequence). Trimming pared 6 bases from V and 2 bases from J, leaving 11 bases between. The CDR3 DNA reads TGTGCCAGCAGTCCGAAGGTCCCCTACGAGCAGTACTTC. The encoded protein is CASSPKVPYEQYF.

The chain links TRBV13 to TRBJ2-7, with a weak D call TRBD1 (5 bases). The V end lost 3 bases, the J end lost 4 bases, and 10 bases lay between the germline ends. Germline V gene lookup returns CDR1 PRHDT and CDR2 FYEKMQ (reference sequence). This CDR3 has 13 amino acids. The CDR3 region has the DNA TGTGCCAGCAGCTTTCAGGCAGGGTACGAGCAGTACTTC. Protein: CASSFQAGYEQYF.

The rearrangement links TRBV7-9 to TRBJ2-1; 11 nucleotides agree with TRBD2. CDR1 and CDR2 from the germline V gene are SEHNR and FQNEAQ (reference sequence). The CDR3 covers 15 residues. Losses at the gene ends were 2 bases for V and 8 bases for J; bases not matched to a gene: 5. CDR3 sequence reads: CASSLTSGSGDEQFF. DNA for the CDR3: TGTGCCAGCAGCTTAACTAGCGGGAGTGGCGATGAGCAGTTCTTC.

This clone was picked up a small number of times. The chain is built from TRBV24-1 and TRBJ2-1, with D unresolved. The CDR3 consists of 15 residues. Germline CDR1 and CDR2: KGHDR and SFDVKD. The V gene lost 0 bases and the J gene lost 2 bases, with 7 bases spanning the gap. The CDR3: CATSDLMTTYNEQFF. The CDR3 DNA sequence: TGTGCCACCAGTGATTTGATGACGACCTACAATGAGCAGTTCTTC.

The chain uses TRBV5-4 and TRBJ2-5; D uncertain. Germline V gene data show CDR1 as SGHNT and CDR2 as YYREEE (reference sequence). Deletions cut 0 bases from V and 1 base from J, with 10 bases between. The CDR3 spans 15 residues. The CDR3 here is CASSLGRASQETQYF. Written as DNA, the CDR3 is TGTGCCAGCAGCTTGGGAAGGGCTAGCCAAGAGACCCAGTACTTC.